The rows below give T cell receptor beta chains drawn from one sample of a study of long-term antiretroviral therapy in people with HIV. TCRdb keeps only in-frame clones here, not all; method: immunoSEQ multiplex PCR. The sample lists some 10,000 clones, around 70% occurring once. Sequencing was performed on unsorted PBMCs, taken 1.8 years before starting antiretroviral therapy. Receptors originate from a man aged 40-49 years with HIV. The CDR3 runs from the conserved cysteine through the conserved F or W. A D gene is named only where the DNA matches it firmly. Clone size, where shown, is once, few, many, or a class for clones that have expanded.

TRBV15,-,TRBD2,TRBJ2-7,CATSRDLSGVYEQYF,TGTGCCACCAGCAGAGACCTCAGCGGGGTGTACGAGCAGTACTTC
TRBV4-1,-,TRBD2,TRBJ2-1,CASSPLAGEKNEQFF,TGCGCCAGCAGCCCACTAGCGGGGGAGAAGAATGAGCAGTTCTTC
TRBV27,once,-,TRBJ1-5,CASSLKLPGGQPQHF,TGTGCCAGCAGTTTAAAACTCCCAGGCGGTCAGCCCCAGCATTTT
TRBV5-5,-,-,TRBJ2-5,CASSLAGEMETQYF,TGTGCCAGCAGCTTGGCAGGGGAGATGGAGACCCAGTACTTC
TRBV2,few,-,TRBJ1-5,CASGSPGPLNQPQHF,TGTGCCAGCGGAAGCCCCGGACCCCTTAATCAGCCCCAGCATTTT
TRBV11-2,few,-,TRBJ1-1,CASSPRVRTEAFF,TGTGCCAGCAGCCCGCGGGTTCGCACTGAAGCTTTCTTT
TRBV7-3,-,TRBD1,TRBJ1-5,CASRPGQGDNSNQPQHF,TGTGCCAGCAGACCGGGACAGGGGGATAATAGCAATCAGCCCCAGCATTTT
TRBV4-1,once,-,TRBJ1-4,CASSQDWGGSNEKLFF,TGCGCCAGCAGCCAAGATTGGGGAGGCTCTAATGAAAAACTGTTTTTT
TRBV2,-,-,TRBJ1-6,CASSEFLRRSPLHF,TGTGCCAGCAGTGAATTTCTCAGAAGGTCACCCCTCCACTTT
TRBV5-4,few,-,TRBJ2-2,CASRLWGGRSNTGELFF,TGTGCCAGCAGGCTGTGGGGCGGGCGATCGAACACCGGGGAGCTGTTTTTT
TRBV19,-,TRBD1,TRBJ2-7,CASSITGTGAYEQYF,TGTGCCAGTAGTATTACCGGGACAGGGGCCTACGAGCAGTACTTC
TRBV2,-,-,TRBJ1-2,CASSATGGDGYTF,TGTGCCAGCAGTGCGACCGGGGGGGATGGCTACACCTTC
TRBV19,few,TRBD1,TRBJ2-7,CASTLDGTGNEQYF,TGTGCCAGTACTCTCGACGGGACAGGGAACGAGCAGTACTTC
TRBV5-5,-,-,TRBJ2-5,CASSLEGVGETQYF,TGTGCCAGCAGCTTGGAGGGCGTAGGAGAGACCCAGTACTTC
TRBV2,-,TRBD1,TRBJ1-4,CASSSGTGGSGEKLFF,TGTGCCAGCAGTTCCGGGACAGGGGGAAGCGGTGAAAAACTGTTTTTT
TRBV5-4,-,-,TRBJ1-1,CASSLAGMNTEAFF,TGTGCCAGCAGCTTGGCAGGGATGAACACTGAAGCTTTCTTT
TRBV18,-,-,TRBJ1-5,CASSPQRGPRFYSQHF,TGTGCCAGCTCACCTCAAAGGGGTCCTCGTTTTTATAGCCAGCATTTT
TRBV10-3,-,-,TRBJ1-1,CAISEGNTEAFF,TGTGCCATCAGTGAGGGGAACACTGAAGCTTTCTTT
TRBV6-5,once,TRBD1,TRBJ2-7,CASSSTWDRAYEQYF,TGTGCCAGCAGTTCGACGTGGGACAGGGCCTACGAGCAGTACTTC
TRBV12-5,-,-,TRBJ1-2,CASAESVRTEYAGYTF,TGTGCTAGTGCCGAGTCCGTTAGGACCGAGTATGCTGGCTACACCTTC
TRBV7-9,few,-,TRBJ1-3,CATRTFSGNTIYF,TGTGCCACCCGGACCTTCTCTGGAAACACCATATATTTT
TRBV10-3,few,-,TRBJ1-2,CAISTGDYGYTF,TGTGCCATCAGTACAGGAGACTATGGCTACACCTTC
TRBV5-6,-,TRBD1,TRBJ1-3,CASGITRTGNHLSGNTIYF,TGTGCCAGCGGAATTACAAGGACAGGGAACCACCTATCTGGAAACACCATATATTTT
TRBV4-2,-,TRBD1,TRBJ1-4,CASSQDSGTGWEKLFF,TGTGCCAGCAGCCAAGATAGCGGGACAGGGTGGGAAAAACTGTTTTTT
TRBV11-2,-,TRBD1,TRBJ2-2,CASSLVEGGYTGELFF,TGTGCCAGCAGCTTAGTAGAAGGGGGCTACACCGGGGAGCTGTTTTTT
TRBV12-5,few,-,TRBJ2-7,CASGFPSVF,TGTGCTAGTGGTTTCCCATCGGTCTTC
TRBV29-1,few,TRBD1,TRBJ1-2,CSVEGWQGDRGYTF,TGCAGCGTTGAAGGGTGGCAGGGGGATCGAGGCTACACCTTC
TRBV4-1,few,TRBD1,TRBJ1-3,CASSQDPTGVGNTIYF,TGCGCCAGCAGCCAAGATCCGACAGGGGTCGGAAACACCATATATTTT
TRBV6-5,-,TRBD1,TRBJ1-5,CASSTTGGLNQPQHF,TGTGCCAGCAGTACGACAGGGGGGTTGAATCAGCCCCAGCATTTT
TRBV10-3,-,TRBD2,TRBJ2-4,CAISSGGAGKNIQYF,TGTGCCATCTCTAGCGGGGGGGCCGGCAAAAACATTCAGTACTTC
TRBV19,-,-,TRBJ1-3,CASSISVRGTAGGNTIYF,TGTGCCAGTAGCATTTCAGTACGAGGGACGGCGGGTGGAAACACCATATATTTT
TRBV21-1,-,-,TRBJ2-3,CASSKRRTSTDTQYF,TGTGCCAGCAGCAAAAGACGTACTAGCACAGATACGCAGTATTTT
TRBV19,-,-,TRBJ2-1,CAVGRSSYNEQFF,TGTGCCGTGGGGAGGAGCTCCTACAATGAGCAGTTCTTC
TRBV6-1,large,-,TRBJ2-7,CASLRGGTQYF,TGTGCCAGCCTACGGGGCGGGACACAGTACTTC
TRBV27,few,-,TRBJ1-5,CASSSAGNQPQHF,TGTGCCAGCAGTTCGGCGGGCAATCAGCCCCAGCATTTT
TRBV13,-,-,TRBJ2-3,CASSSDVDTQYF,TGTGCCAGCAGCTCGGACGTAGATACGCAGTATTTT
TRBV19,-,-,TRBJ1-5,CASSIRGDQPQHF,TGTGCCAGTAGTATTAGAGGGGATCAGCCCCAGCATTTT
TRBV30,-,TRBD1,TRBJ1-2,CAWSVPRGYNYGYTF,TGTGCCTGGAGTGTACCCAGGGGGTACAACTATGGCTACACCTTC
TRBV23-1,-,-,TRBJ2-7,CASSHGGQESYEQYF,TGCGCCAGCAGTCACGGGGGGCAGGAGTCCTACGAGCAGTACTTC
TRBV7-9,few,TRBD1,TRBJ2-3,CASSSRDRGPGDTQYF,TGTGCCAGCAGCTCCCGGGACAGGGGGCCTGGAGATACGCAGTATTTT
TRBV19,few,-,TRBJ1-3,CASTQWGNTIYF,TGTGCCAGTACCCAGTGGGGAAACACCATATATTTT
TRBV11-3,-,TRBD2,TRBJ2-1,CASSLDPGGTSYNEQFF,TGTGCCAGCAGCTTAGATCCGGGGGGGACCTCCTACAATGAGCAGTTCTTC
TRBV6-5,-,-,TRBJ2-7,CASSYGQGIYEQYF,TGTGCCAGCAGTTATGGTCAGGGGATCTACGAGCAGTACTTC
TRBV19,-,TRBD2,TRBJ2-3,CASSISSGGADTQYF,TGTGCCAGTAGTATTTCTAGCGGGGGGGCAGATACGCAGTATTTT
TRBV5-8,-,-,TRBJ2-1,CASSLTDNEQFF,TGTGCCAGCAGCTTGACGGACAATGAGCAGTTCTTC
TRBV13,medium-sized,TRBD2,TRBJ2-7,CASSLGGTSGVIKGQYF,TGTGCCAGCAGCTTAGGGGGGACTAGCGGGGTGATTAAAGGGCAGTACTTC
TRBV1,-,-,TRBJ2-1,CTSSQGLGGKSSYNEQFF,TGCACCAGCAGCCAAGGGTTAGGCGGCAAAAGCTCCTACAATGAGCAGTTCTTC
TRBV6-6,once,TRBD2,TRBJ2-1,CASSYPSGGAFNEQFF,TGTGCCAGCAGTTATCCTAGCGGGGGGGCCTTCAATGAGCAGTTCTTC